The 23 T cell receptor beta chains listed next were all sequenced from one sample in a study of blood T cell repertoires in COVID-19. TCRdb's table, derived via immunoSEQ multiplex PCR, lists solely in-frame clones and lacks some. The sample carries approximately 330,000 clones, nearly 90% recorded once. Sequenced material: peripheral blood. The receptors originated from a woman in her thirties or forties with COVID-19, enrolled during active disease.

This clone was seen once. This chain links TRBV7-8 with TRBJ2-7, with a tentative D call TRBD1 (6 bases). Per germline, CDR1 SGHVS and CDR2 FQNEAQ. The CDR3 is 15 amino acids. V was clipped by 2 bases and J by 4 bases, with 15 bases between them. The DNA for the CDR3 is TGTGCCAGCAGCTTATCCTCCGGGACACTTTACGAGCAGTACTTC. This encodes CASSLSSGTLYEQYF. Drawing the rest from reference TRBV7-8 and TRBJ2-7, the complete variable domain is GAGVSQSPRYKVAKRGQDVALRCDPISGHVSLFWYQQALGQGPEFLTYFQNEAQLDKSGLPSDRFFAERPEGSVSTLKIQRTQQEDSAVYLCASSLSSGTLYEQYFGPGTRLTVT.

The chain combines TRBV28 with TRBJ2-7; TRBD1 is a possible D gene (6 bases). V lost 6 bases, J lost 6 bases, and 15 bases lay in between. The CDR3 consists of 13 residues. The germline V gene encodes CDR1 MDHEN and CDR2 SYDVKM. The CDR3 is CASRVSRQAEQYF. CDR3 DNA sequence: TGTGCCAGCAGGGTTTCGCGACAGGCCGAGCAGTACTTC.

This sequence joins TRBV6-2 or TRBV6-3 and TRBJ2-7, with D possibly TRBD1 on 6 matching bases. Germline values: CDR1 MNHEY, CDR2 SVGEGT. The CDR3 consists of 17 residues. Trimming took off 4 bases at V and 1 base at J, with 20 bases between the two ends. The CDR3 sequence is CASSLLNGQLVSYEQYF. In DNA form, the CDR3 reads TGTGCCAGCAGTTTATTAAATGGACAGCTAGTATCCTACGAGCAGTACTTC.

The J gene is TRBJ1-2, the V gene TRBV5-6, with D possibly matching TRBD1 (5 bases). The CDR3 loop spans 15 amino acids. Germline CDR1 SGHDT, CDR2 YYEEEE. Trimming left V 4 bases short and J 1 base short, with 14 bases between. The CDR3 DNA follows: TGTGCCAGCAGCCCTTGGTCCGGGGGTAACTATGGCTACACCTTC. Translating gives CASSPWSGGNYGYTF.

V usage is TRBV7-3 and J usage is TRBJ2-2; D might be TRBD1 (5 bases). Germline V gives CDR1 SGHTA, CDR2 FQGTGA. The CDR3 runs to 15 residues. Trimming took off 0 bases at V and 2 bases at J, with 7 bases between the two ends. In DNA form, the CDR3 reads TGTGCCAGCAGCTTAACAGGGGTAAACACCGGGGAGCTGTTTTTT. Amino acid sequence: CASSLTGVNTGELFF.

In this sample, this clone turned up once. This rearrangement joins TRBV28 to TRBJ2-5; tentative D call: TRBD2 (5 bases). The CDR3 has 13 amino acids. Trimming stripped 5 bases from V and 3 bases from J, with 10 bases between. CDR1 and CDR2 from the germline V gene are MDHEN and SYDVKM. In DNA form, the CDR3 reads TGTGCCAGCAGTCTTATCGGGGAAGAGACCCAGTACTTC. This encodes CASSLIGEETQYF.

This clone has just one count. The CDR3 region is CASSLAAGAGQVYEQYF. The CDR3 region has the DNA TGCGCCAGCAGCTTGGCCGCGGGGGCAGGGCAGGTCTACGAGCAGTACTTC. This rearrangement joins TRBV5-1 to TRBJ2-7, with D perhaps TRBD2 (7 bases). The CDR3 spans 17 residues. CDR1 is SGHRS, CDR2 YFSETQ, per germline. Trimming shortened V by 0 bases and J by 3 bases, and 19 bases separated the two germline ends.

The J gene is TRBJ2-7, the V gene TRBV4-3; 8 bases are shared with TRBD2. V shed 0 bases, J shed 3 bases, and the junction held 1 base outside the gene matches. This CDR3 is 14 amino acids long. Per germline, CDR1 LGHNA and CDR2 YSLEER. Here the CDR3 reads CASSQDGTSYEQYF. CDR3 in DNA: TGCGCCAGCAGCCAAGATGGGACTAGCTACGAGCAGTACTTC.

The CDR3 region has the DNA TGTGCCAGCAGCCCCGGGTCCGGTACTGCCTACGAGCAGTACTTC. Amino acid sequence: CASSPGSGTAYEQYF. The chain is built from TRBV5-4 and TRBJ2-7; D not certain. Trimming stripped 4 bases from V and 2 bases from J, with 16 bases between. Germline-derived CDR1 and CDR2 are SGHNT and YYREEE (reference sequence). There are 15 residues in the CDR3. Using reference TRBV5-4 and TRBJ2-7 for the parts outside the CDR3, the full variable domain is ETGVTQSPTHLIKTRGQQVTLRCSSQSGHNTVSWYQQALGQGPQFIFQYYREEENGRGNFPPRFSGLQFPNYSSELNVNALELDDSALYLCASSPGSGTAYEQYFGPGTRLTVT.

The V call is TRBV27, the J call TRBJ2-3; 9 bases match TRBD2. CDR3 length equals 14 residues. V lost 3 bases to trimming and J lost 6 bases; unmatched junction nucleotides: 4. Germline assignment: CDR1 MNHEY and CDR2 SMNVEV (reference sequence). The CDR3 loop is CASSFGLASDTQYF. The DNA of the CDR3 is TGTGCCAGCAGTTTTGGACTAGCGTCGGATACGCAGTATTTT.

This clone was seen just once. The chain joins TRBV19 to TRBJ2-5; TRBD1 matches at 7 bases. Germline CDR1 is LNHDA and CDR2 is SQIVND (reference sequence). The J segment lost 2 bases and the V segment lost 5 bases, leaving 5 bases of the junction unmatched. This CDR3 comprises 14 residues. The CDR3 region is CASSVQGKQETQYF. The CDR3 DNA reads TGTGCCAGTAGTGTACAGGGGAAGCAAGAGACCCAGTACTTC. The full variable domain, completed using reference TRBV19 and TRBJ2-5, is DGGITQSPKYLFRKEGQNVTLSCEQNLNHDAMYWYRQDPGQGLRLIYYSQIVNDFQKGDIAEGYSVSREKKESFPLTVTSAQKNPTAFYLCASSVQGKQETQYFGPGTRLLVL.

The V call is TRBV20-1, the J call TRBJ2-1, with a tentative D call TRBD2 (6 bases). This CDR3 is 15 amino acids long. CDR1 is DFQATT, CDR2 SNEGSKA, per germline (reference sequence). Trimming shortened V by 6 bases and J by 6 bases, and 21 bases separated the two germline ends. The DNA for the CDR3 is TGCAGTGCCAGTGATACTGGGACCGGGGGCAATGAGCAGTTCTTC. Translation: CSASDTGTGGNEQFF.

CDR3 DNA sequence: TGTGCCAGCAGTTTCCCGTCGACAGGGGGCGTTGGGCTGGATGGCTACACCTTC. It specifies CASSFPSTGGVGLDGYTF. This chain joins TRBV27 and TRBJ1-2; the match to TRBD1 covers 10 bases. Germline V gene lookup returns CDR1 MNHEY and CDR2 SMNVEV (reference sequence). There are 18 residues in the CDR3. The ends lost 3 bases at V and 6 bases at J; junction bases unmatched: 16.

This clone was picked up one time. This sequence joins TRBV18 and TRBJ1-1; 7 nucleotides align to TRBD1. The CDR3 sequence is 17 residues long. The V segment lost 5 bases and the J segment 2 bases; nucleotides outside the gene matches: 14. The V gene's germline CDR1 is KGHSH and CDR2 LQKENI. The CDR3 loop is CASSSLPTGPINTEAFF. CDR3 DNA: TGTGCCAGCTCATCCTTGCCGACAGGGCCCATTAACACTGAAGCTTTCTTT.

J is TRBJ2-2 and V is TRBV27; perhaps TRBD2 as D (6 bases). Trimming cost V 3 bases and J 1 base, with 9 bases left between them. The CDR3 extends over 15 amino acids. Looked up from germline, CDR1 is MNHEY and CDR2 is SMNVEV (reference sequence). For the CDR3, the DNA is TGTGCCAGCAGTTTGCGGGGACGGAACACCGGGGAGCTGTTTTTT. This sequence encodes CASSLRGRNTGELFF.

The V and J genes are TRBV19 and TRBJ2-1, with TRBD2 matching 12 bases. The CDR3 sequence is 19 residues long. The V gene's germline CDR1 is LNHDA and CDR2 SQIVND (reference sequence). Unmatched junction bases numbered 12, after V lost 6 bases and J lost 0 bases. CDR3 sequence (DNA): TGTGCCAGTAGGGGACTGACTAGCGGGGGTACCAGCTCCTACAATGAGCAGTTCTTC. Translating it yields CASRGLTSGGTSSYNEQFF. Full variable domain (rest looked up from reference TRBV19 and TRBJ2-1): DGGITQSPKYLFRKEGQNVTLSCEQNLNHDAMYWYRQDPGQGLRLIYYSQIVNDFQKGDIAEGYSVSREKKESFPLTVTSAQKNPTAFYLCASRGLTSGGTSSYNEQFFGPGTRLTVL.

V is TRBV6-5 and J is TRBJ2-3; D not certain. The CDR3 has 11 amino acids. The germline CDR1 and CDR2 sequences are MNHEY and SVGAGI. V lost 5 bases and J lost 5, with 5 bases in between. For the CDR3, the DNA is TGTGCCAGCAGTCGTCGAGATACGCAGTATTTT. Amino acid sequence: CASSRRDTQYF.

The chain recombines TRBV27 with TRBJ2-7, with 8 bases that match TRBD1. Germline lookup yields CDR1 MNHEY and CDR2 SMNVEV (reference sequence). Trimming removed 2 bases from V and 0 bases from J; junction bases left unmatched: 12. CDR3 length equals 18 residues. The CDR3 sequence: CASSLRAGGGKGSYEQYF. CDR3 nucleotides: TGTGCCAGCAGTTTACGGGCAGGGGGCGGGAAGGGCTCCTACGAGCAGTACTTC.

The chain links TRBV5-5 to TRBJ2-6; D is perhaps TRBD1 (5 bases). Germline V lookup: CDR1 SGHKS, CDR2 YYEKEE (reference sequence). This CDR3 has 18 amino acids. V was cut by 6 bases and J by 2 bases, with 21 bases left in between. The CDR3 is CASIKWQGVTAGANVLTF. DNA of the CDR3: TGTGCCAGCATCAAATGGCAGGGCGTAACGGCTGGGGCCAACGTCCTGACTTTC. Looking up the rest from reference TRBV5-5 and TRBJ2-6 gives the full variable domain: DAGVTQSPTHLIKTRGQQVTLRCSPISGHKSVSWYQQVLGQGPQFIFQYYEKEERGRGNFPDRFSARQFPNYSSELNVNALLLGDSALYLCASIKWQGVTAGANVLTFGAGSRLTVL.

The rearrangement joins TRBV10-3 to TRBJ1-4; TRBD1 matches 7 bases. The trim removed 5 bases at V and 4 bases at J, leaving 7 bases unmatched. CDR3 length: 15 amino acids. The germline CDR1 and CDR2 sequences are ENHRY and SYGVKD. The DNA of the CDR3 is TGTGCCATCAGTCCACAGGGGTCGGTTAATGAAAAACTGTTTTTT. This encodes CAISPQGSVNEKLFF.

The rearrangement joins TRBV27 to TRBJ2-7; TRBD1 aligns across 8 bases. CDR1 MNHEY and CDR2 SMNVEV come from the germline V gene (reference sequence). The length of the CDR3 is 17 residues. Losses at the gene ends were 1 base for V and 3 bases for J; bases not matched to a gene: 11. CDR3 sequence: CASSLFPRTGMNYEQYF. The CDR3 nucleotides are TGTGCCAGCAGTTTATTTCCTAGGACAGGGATGAACTACGAGCAGTACTTC.

This chain connects TRBV5-1 to TRBJ2-7, with 8 positions matching TRBD1. The V segment lost 5 bases and the J segment 5 bases; nucleotides outside the gene matches: 15. This CDR3 region has 16 residues. Germline V gene data show CDR1 as SGHRS and CDR2 as YFSETQ. The CDR3 protein is CASSPGHPDRANEQYF. CDR3 DNA sequence: TGCGCCAGCAGTCCGGGGCATCCGGACAGGGCCAACGAGCAGTACTTC.

The chain combines TRBV6-5 with TRBJ2-3; 10 nucleotides match TRBD2. CDR3 length: 15 residues. Trimming cost V 4 bases and J 5 bases; bases outside gene matches: 6. CDR1 is MNHEY, CDR2 SVGAGI, per germline. DNA for the CDR3: TGTGCCAGCAGTTCCGTAGCGGGGGGAAAAGATACGCAGTATTTT. This sequence encodes CASSSVAGGKDTQYF.